This T cell receptor (beta chain) was identified in a study of shared clonotypes between healthy human individuals. The length of the CDR3 is 14 residues. J lost 5 bases, V lost 0 bases, and 4 bases had no gene match. Germline V gene sequence: CDR1 SGHNT, CDR2 YYREEE (reference sequence). Comment on this clone: The sample has other DNA sequences that encode this CDR3 too.

Cells designated naive CD8 were CD45RO-negative and were positively selected for CCR7, with terminally differentiated effector memory CD45RA+ cells excluded. TCRdb keeps only in-frame clones here, not all; method: immunoSEQ multiplex PCR. Among 550,000 to 750,000 clones listed, around 95% were seen once. The chain has TRBV5-4 and TRBJ2-5; 7 bases fit TRBD1. The receptor comes from a woman under 40 in good health. The sample was naive CD8+ T cells sorted from blood. Here the CDR3 DNA reads TGTGCCAGCAGCTTGGGGACAGGACGGGAGACCCAGTACTTC. This translates into CASSLGTGRETQYF.